This T cell receptor (beta chain) was obtained from a study of T cells in Graves' hyperthyroidism and ophthalmopathy (dated by TCRdb to between 2018 and 2021). Broadly, across the study: Peripheral blood samples were taken at the time of initial diagnosis, prior to any treatment. TCR V-J signatures able to tell the groups apart were searched for in a discovery cohort of around 95 patients, of whom over 40 had Graves' ophthalmopathy and 55 to 65 had stable Graves' hyperthyroidism. In over five Graves' hyperthyroidism patients, the study also compared T-cell repertoires from thyroid tissue with T-cell repertoires from blood. The paper describes TCR Vbeta CDR3 sequencing of some 130 peripheral blood samples, made up of 43 ophthalmopathy patients, roughly 80 hyperthyroidism patients and around 17 progressor patients. After blood sampling, hyperthyroidism patients were treated with methimazole at a starting dose of 30 mg daily, and ophthalmopathy patients were treated with high-dose intravenous methylprednisolone. Prospective prediction of ophthalmopathy was tested in an independent validation cohort consisting of some 20 hyperthyroidism patients and around 16 patients who later progressed to ophthalmopathy. For training and testing, the 100 or so patients in the discovery cohort were randomly divided in a 7:3 ratio.

Points the paper makes about the study in general: No statistical method was used to fix the sample size in advance, and group allocation was not hidden from the investigators. A 13 V-J signature model separated ophthalmopathy from stable hyperthyroidism, with around 90% sensitivity and approximately 81% specificity in cross-validation and 80%/75% in testing. In validation, progression to ophthalmopathy was predicted by the model with 70% to 71% sensitivity and 72% to 85% specificity, a median of around 6.5 months before onset. Most expanded thyroid clonotypes (frequency above 0.001) were also detected in blood, a finding suggesting that blood repertoires may reflect thyroid immune responses.

Measured from the cysteine to the phenylalanine, the CDR3 is 17 residues long. CDR3 DNA is the only sequence kept; it has 51 bases, read in frame from the first base. CDR1 and CDR2 were assigned from the germline V gene (reference sequence) as DFQATT and SNEGSKA. Germline trimming amounts to 6 bases on V and 3 bases on J, with 12 as the count of junction bases outside the gene matches. This clonotype was detected ten times or more. Its antigen remains unidentified. No base-level quality is on record; no much larger clone is a single base apart. Ophthalmopathy patients had moderately to severely active disease, Clinical Activity Score of at least 3, NOSPECS grade of at least 4, and duration under 3 months. Patients with uncontrolled infections, other autoimmune diseases, pregnancy or lactation were excluded. Diagnoses relied on clinical symptoms, serum thyroxine and TRAb, thyroid ultrasound and orbital computed tomography. PBMCs were separated from 8 to 10 ml of fresh peripheral blood using Ficoll-Paque density gradient centrifugation. Trizol reagent was used to extract total RNA, and RNA quality was then checked on an Agilent 2100 Bioanalyzer.

The TCR beta CDR3 regions were amplified from the RNA transcripts. The first round of RT-PCR for the TCR CDR3 was performed with the HTBI primer set and the Qiagen OneStep RT-PCR kit. Libraries were constructed in a second round of multiplex PCR, after which size selection and purification were performed. The libraries were sequenced on an Illumina HiSeq2000 using paired-end 100 bp reads. The source study handled its data this way. SOAPnuke was used to process the raw data, removing reads that contained adapters or uncalled bases, had a mean Phred below 15, or lacked an exact match to the constant primer or identifier. COPE v1.2.5 was used to merge the high-quality paired reads, and each unique nucleotide sequence was defined as a clonotype. MiTCR v1.1 was used to align the clonotypes against IMGT TRBV, TRBD and TRBJ reference segments. Only V-J combinations with frequency above 0.0001, covering about 99% of repertoires, were analysed. A TCS score was defined as the ratio between F50 (clonal expansion) and ExV (chaos), using BLOSUM62-based TCRdist between CDR3 peptides within each V-J. Welch's t-statistics and random forest reduced around 520 V-J features to roughly 13, which were used in a naive Bayes classifier (R e1071). TCRdb redid the processing of the public reads, applying fastp at Q25 and MiXCR, and retained in-frame beta chains. Identical CDR3 proteins give one entry, which carries the most common genes and DNA. TCRdb assigned the V and J calls; the authors' analysis was not used. This sample gives about 52,000 distinct CDR3 sequences in total; approximately 48% of them show up just once. The ten largest clonotypes hold 8% to 10% of the sample.

The sample comprised blood. The chain employs TRBV20-1 and TRBJ2-3; TRBD2 aligns with 13 central bases. The sequence derives from a woman aged 45-60 years with Graves' ophthalmopathy. This receptor has the CDR3 CSATETSGRWRTDTQYF. In nucleotides, the sequence is TGCAGTGCGACCGAGACTAGCGGGAGGTGGAGAACAGATACGCAGTATTTT.